This is a list of T cell receptor beta chains from one sample in a study of blood T cell repertoires in COVID-19. Only in-frame clones appear in the TCRdb table, and some are missing; sequencing was by immunoSEQ multiplex PCR. This table holds 98,000 or so clones, 88% found once. Specimen: peripheral blood. Every receptor here comes from a human donor in a cohort sampled during active COVID-19. Both conserved end residues are part of each CDR3. A D gene is named only where the DNA matches it firmly. Clone size is not always given. Where it is, it says once, few, many or a class for expanded clones.

cdr3_aa cdr3_nt j_call v_call d_call clone_size
CASSYNSPGYEKLFF TGTGCCAGCAGTTACAACAGCCCGGGGTATGAAAAACTGTTTTTT TRBJ1-4 TRBV6-5 NA NA
CASSQNRGAGNTIYF TGTGCCAGCAGCCAAAACAGGGGAGCTGGAAACACCATATATTTT TRBJ1-3 TRBV6-5 TRBD1 NA
CASSSQSGRVGEQYF TGTGCCAGCAGCTCCCAGAGTGGGAGGGTGGGCGAGCAGTACTTC TRBJ2-7 TRBV7-6 TRBD2 once
CASKRLASYEQYF TGTGCCAGCAAGAGACTAGCCTCTTACGAGCAGTACTTC TRBJ2-7 TRBV2 TRBD2 NA
CASSIVWGVNQPQHF TGTGCCAGTAGTATAGTGTGGGGGGTTAATCAGCCCCAGCATTTT TRBJ1-5 TRBV19 NA NA
CASSPDRGWAPLHF TGTGCCAGCAGTCCGGACAGGGGTTGGGCACCCCTCCACTTT TRBJ1-6 TRBV27 TRBD1 NA
CASSQQGTGYGYTF TGTGCCAGCAGCCAACAAGGGACAGGCTATGGCTACACCTTC TRBJ1-2 TRBV14 TRBD1 NA
CASSLSDRTDIYGYTF TGTGCCAGCAGCCTGTCGGACAGGACGGATATTTATGGCTACACCTTC TRBJ1-2 TRBV5-5 TRBD1 NA
CASSSDGTSGSYEQYF TGTGCCAGCAGCTCGGACGGGACTAGCGGTTCCTACGAGCAGTACTTC TRBJ2-7 TRBV5-8 TRBD2 NA
CASSLGLAGEETQYF TGCGCCAGCAGCTTGGGGCTAGCGGGGGAAGAGACCCAGTACTTC TRBJ2-5 TRBV5-1 TRBD2 once
CASSLGGAGDGYTF TGCGCCAGCAGCTTGGGGGGAGCAGGGGATGGCTACACCTTC TRBJ1-2 TRBV5-1 NA NA
CASRALLAPSYEQYF TGTGCCAGCAGGGCCCTGTTGGCCCCCTCCTACGAGCAGTACTTC TRBJ2-7 TRBV7-9 NA NA
CASSEQGKLQNTEAFF TGTGCCAGCAGCGAACAGGGGAAGTTACAGAACACTGAAGCTTTCTTT TRBJ1-1 TRBV9 TRBD1 NA
CASSLAGQGAGNTIYF TGTGCCAGCAGCTTAGCCGGACAGGGGGCTGGAAACACCATATATTTT TRBJ1-3 TRBV7-2 TRBD1 NA
CASSRAGTGNNEQFF TGTGCCAGCAGCCGCGCCGGGACAGGGAACAATGAGCAGTTCTTC TRBJ2-1 TRBV9 TRBD1 NA
CASSVEQVVTGANVLTF TGTGCCAGCAGCGTAGAGCAAGTGGTAACCGGGGCCAACGTCCTGACTTTC TRBJ2-6 TRBV9 NA NA
CASSQDPTSGDTDTQYF TGTGCCAGCAGCCAAGATCCGACTAGCGGGGACACAGATACGCAGTATTTT TRBJ2-3 TRBV3-1/TRBV3-2 TRBD2 NA
CASSPRQAGANVLTF TGTGCCAGCAGCCCGAGACAGGCCGGGGCCAACGTCCTGACTTTC TRBJ2-6 TRBV4-2 NA few
CASSYTQGQREQYF TGTGCCAGCAGTTACACGCAGGGGCAGCGCGAGCAGTACTTC TRBJ2-7 TRBV6-2/TRBV6-3 NA once
CASSPGQGGEQYF TGTGCCAGCAGTCCCGGACAGGGGGGCGAGCAGTACTTC TRBJ2-7 TRBV27 TRBD1 NA
CASSPASGGTTYEQYF TGTGCCAGCAGCCCCGCTAGCGGGGGGACTACCTACGAGCAGTACTTC TRBJ2-7 TRBV7-2 TRBD2 NA
CASSNSPLAGGELFF TGTGCCAGCAGTAATAGTCCCCTTGCCGGGGGGGAGCTGTTTTTT TRBJ2-2 TRBV2 NA NA